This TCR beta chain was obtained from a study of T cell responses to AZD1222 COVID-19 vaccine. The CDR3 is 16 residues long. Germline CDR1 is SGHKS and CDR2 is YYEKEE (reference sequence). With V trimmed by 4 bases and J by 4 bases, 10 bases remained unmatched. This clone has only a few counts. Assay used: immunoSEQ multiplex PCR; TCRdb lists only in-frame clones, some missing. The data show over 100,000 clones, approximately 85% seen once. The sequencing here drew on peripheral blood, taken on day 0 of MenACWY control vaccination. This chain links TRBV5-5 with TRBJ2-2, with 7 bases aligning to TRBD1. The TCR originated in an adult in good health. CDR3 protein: CASSLQGPRGTGELFF. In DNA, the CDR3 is TGTGCCAGCAGCCTACAGGGGCCTCGGGGCACCGGGGAGCTGTTTTTT.